The present entry profiles one TCR beta chain with its context. Its antigen is not known. These data originate in a study of T cell responses to AZD1222 COVID-19 vaccine. General study findings and limits: Researchers took repertoire samples only after the peak T cell response had come. Among those given AZD1222, only five or six were seropositive at baseline. Females made up more of the donors, who were largely white British, and clonal diversity may have come out too low. Breadth and depth of Spike-specific TCRs rose after two AZD1222 doses.

Here immunoSEQ multiplex PCR was the method, and the copy in TCRdb shows in-frame clones only, minus some. The sample consists of 200,000 or so clones, over 80% of them appearing once. The V gene's germline CDR1 is SGHRS and CDR2 YFSETQ. This CDR3 comprises 15 residues. The V segment lost 1 base and the J segment 4 bases; nucleotides outside the gene matches: 3. The starting material was peripheral blood, obtained on day 0 of AZD1222 vaccination. The receptor was isolated from an adult in good health. This chain uses TRBV5-1 with TRBJ2-1; 9 bases are shared with TRBD1. CDR3 residues: CASSLRTGEYNEQFF. CDR3 sequence (DNA): TGCGCCAGCAGCTTGAGGACAGGGGAGTACAATGAGCAGTTCTTC.